Within the sample, the clone carrying this TCR beta chain is medium-sized. The antigen is unknown. Germline V gene data show CDR1 as SQVTM and CDR2 as ANQGSEA. Trimming at V came to 2 bases and at J to 5 bases, leaving 7 bases not matched to a gene. The CDR3 has 14 residues. The data derive from a study of neurological immune-mediated disorders. Study at large: Among the roughly 35 patients with multiple sclerosis, roughly 30 were relapsing-remitting, while 3 were secondary progressive.

TCRdb ran MiXCR on the 5' RACE reads and lists one entry per CDR3 protein. Of tens of thousands of distinct CDR3 sequences in the sample, just under 6% were seen once. Findings and caveats of the study: No CDR3 amino acid sequences were shared by expanded clones across subjects, suggesting private repertoires in all groups.

The sorted libraries drew on 1 million T cells that were CD4+ or CD8+. V is TRBV29-1 and J is TRBJ2-7; 9 bases are a match to TRBD1. Material: CD4+ T cells from blood. The origin of this receptor is a woman aged 18 to 35 with multiple sclerosis. Here the CDR3 DNA reads TGCAGCGTTGAACCAGGACAGGGGAACCACGAGCAGTACGTC. This translates into CSVEPGQGNHEQYV.